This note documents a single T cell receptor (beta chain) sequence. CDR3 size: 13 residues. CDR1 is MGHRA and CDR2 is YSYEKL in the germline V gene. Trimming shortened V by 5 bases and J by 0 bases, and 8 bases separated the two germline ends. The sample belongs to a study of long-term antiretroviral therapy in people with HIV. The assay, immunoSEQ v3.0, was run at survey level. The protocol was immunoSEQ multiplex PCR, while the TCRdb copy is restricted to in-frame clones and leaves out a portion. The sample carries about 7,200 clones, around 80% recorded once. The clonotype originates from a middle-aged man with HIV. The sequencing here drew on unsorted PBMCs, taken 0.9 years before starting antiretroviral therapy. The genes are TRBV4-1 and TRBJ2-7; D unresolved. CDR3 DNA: TGCGCCAGCAGCAGGACGGTCTCCTACGAGCAGTACTTC. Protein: CASSRTVSYEQYF.